The rows below give T cell receptor beta chains drawn from one sample of a study of T cells in Graves' hyperthyroidism and ophthalmopathy. In TCRdb, the multiplex PCR reads were re-called with MiXCR into one record per CDR3 protein. The sample lists some 300,000 distinct CDR3 sequences; 15% to 20% were seen once. Material for sequencing was blood. These receptors all come from a man in his fifties or sixties with Graves' ophthalmopathy. CDR3s include the opening cysteine and the closing phenylalanine or tryptophan. A D gene is named only where the DNA matches it firmly. Where a row states a size, it is once, few, many or the class of an expanded clone; other rows omit it.

abundance,v_gene,j_gene,d_gene,CDR3aa
many,TRBV3-1,TRBJ2-5,NA,CASSQDYRAQETQYF
few,TRBV6-1,TRBJ2-3,NA,CASSDPGELSTDTQYF
many,TRBV6-5,TRBJ2-7,TRBD2,CASSYSLAGGRVEQYF
few,TRBV12-3/TRBV12-4,TRBJ2-5,TRBD2,CASSSGLAGGPGFGETQYF
NA,TRBV28,TRBJ1-4,TRBD1,CASSPGQGEINEKLFF
NA,TRBV27,TRBJ2-7,TRBD2,CASSPPGLAGPGEQYF
NA,TRBV20-1,TRBJ2-7,TRBD1,CSARDPDRGVYEQYF
NA,TRBV2,TRBJ2-2,TRBD2,CASSELAGGPGNTGELFF
NA,TRBV20-1,TRBJ2-1,TRBD2,CSARELSGRGPNEQFF
NA,TRBV6-1,TRBJ2-2,NA,CASSATGTNTGELFF
many,TRBV5-1,TRBJ1-1,NA,CASSFGKGFKGNTEAFF
many,TRBV2,TRBJ2-7,NA,CASSEHLRSYEQYF
many,TRBV9,TRBJ1-1,NA,CASSSTPGGSQNTEAFF
many,TRBV20-1,TRBJ2-7,TRBD2,CSARSSGSSYEQYF
many,TRBV3-1,TRBJ1-1,NA,CASSQDRRTAFF
many,TRBV11-2,TRBJ2-1,TRBD1,CASSERTGSPTYGNEQFF
many,TRBV28,TRBJ2-7,TRBD2,CASSSRASGYREQYF
few,TRBV28,TRBJ1-2,NA,CASRNGRGYGYTF
NA,TRBV12-3/TRBV12-4,TRBJ1-3,NA,CASSLRHLSGNTIYF
NA,TRBV13,TRBJ1-6,NA,CASSLGGRSSYNSPLHF
few,TRBV5-1,TRBJ2-1,TRBD2,CASSLETSVYNEQFF
NA,TRBV19,TRBJ2-6,NA,CASSIIRVTGANVLTF
NA,TRBV6-1,TRBJ2-5,NA,CASSPPGEKYF
NA,TRBV11-2,TRBJ1-6,TRBD1,CASSLDPDRARHF